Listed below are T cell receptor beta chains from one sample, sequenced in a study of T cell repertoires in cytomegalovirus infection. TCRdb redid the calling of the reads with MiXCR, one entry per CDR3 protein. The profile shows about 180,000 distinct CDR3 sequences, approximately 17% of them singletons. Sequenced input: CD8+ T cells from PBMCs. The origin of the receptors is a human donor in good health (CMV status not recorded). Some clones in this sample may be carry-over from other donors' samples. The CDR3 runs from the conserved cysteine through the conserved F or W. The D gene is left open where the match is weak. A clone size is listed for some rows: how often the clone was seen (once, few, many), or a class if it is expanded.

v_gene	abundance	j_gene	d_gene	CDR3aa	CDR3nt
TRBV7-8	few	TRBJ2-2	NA	CASSLSAGELFF	TGTGCCAGCAGCTTATCTGCCGGGGAGCTGTTTTTT
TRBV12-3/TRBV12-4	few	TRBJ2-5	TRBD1	CASSSTGGSQETQYF	TGTGCCAGCAGTTCTACAGGGGGTTCACAAGAGACCCAGTACTTC
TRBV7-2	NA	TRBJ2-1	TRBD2	CASSFSGSSYNEQFF	TGTGCCAGCAGCTTTAGCGGGAGCTCCTACAATGAGCAGTTCTTC
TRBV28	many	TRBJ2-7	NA	CASSPLFGEGSEAYEQYF	NA
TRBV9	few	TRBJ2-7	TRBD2	CASSVAGLAGDYEQYF	TGTGCCAGCAGCGTCGCCGGGCTAGCGGGGGATTACGAGCAGTACTTC
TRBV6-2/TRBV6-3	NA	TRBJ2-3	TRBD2	CASTNLGTSNLADTQYF	TGTGCCAGCACCAATCTGGGGACTAGTAACCTTGCAGATACGCAGTATTTT
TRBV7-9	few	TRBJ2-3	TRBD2	CASSDERGPYTDTQYF	TGTGCCAGCAGCGACGAGCGGGGGCCTTACACAGATACGCAGTATTTT
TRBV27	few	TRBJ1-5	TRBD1	CASNQGGSDQPQHF	TGTGCCAGCAATCAGGGGGGCAGTGATCAGCCCCAGCATTTT
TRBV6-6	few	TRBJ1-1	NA	CASSYSKPEAFF	TGTGCCAGCAGTTACTCGAAGCCTGAAGCTTTCTTT
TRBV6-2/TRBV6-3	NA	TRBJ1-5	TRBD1	CASSYSRDRANRGGQPQHF	TGTGCCAGCAGTTACTCGAGAGACAGGGCCAACCGAGGAGGTCAGCCCCAGCATTTT
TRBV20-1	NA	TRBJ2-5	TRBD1	CSAKDRDRGRETQYF	TGCAGTGCTAAAGACCGGGACAGGGGGCGAGAGACCCAGTACTTC